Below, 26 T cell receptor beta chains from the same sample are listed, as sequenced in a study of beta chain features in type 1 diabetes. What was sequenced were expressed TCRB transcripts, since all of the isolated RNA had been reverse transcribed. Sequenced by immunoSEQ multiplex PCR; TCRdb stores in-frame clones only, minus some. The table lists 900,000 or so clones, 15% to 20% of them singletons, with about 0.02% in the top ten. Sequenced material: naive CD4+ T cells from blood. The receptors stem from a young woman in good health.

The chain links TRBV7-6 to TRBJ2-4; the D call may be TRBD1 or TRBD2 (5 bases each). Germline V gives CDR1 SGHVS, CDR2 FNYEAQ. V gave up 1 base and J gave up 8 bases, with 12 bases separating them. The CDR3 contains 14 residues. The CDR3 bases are TGTGCCAGCAGCTTAGAAAGCTGGGGACACATTCAGTACTTC. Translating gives CASSLESWGHIQYF.

CDR3 nucleotides: TGTGCCAGCAGCCTGCACGGGTTCGGCGTGTCAGAAGCTTTCTTT. This gives the protein CASSLHGFGVSEAFF. The chain uses TRBV14 and TRBJ1-1; D not resolved. Per germline, CDR1 SGHDN and CDR2 FVKESK. CDR3 length equals 15 residues. Trimming removed 4 bases from V and 8 bases from J, with 20 bases in between.

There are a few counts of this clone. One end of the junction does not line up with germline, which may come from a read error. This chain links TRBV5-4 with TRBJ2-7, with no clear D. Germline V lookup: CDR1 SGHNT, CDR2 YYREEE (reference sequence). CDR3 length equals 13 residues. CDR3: CASSQDLADKRHF. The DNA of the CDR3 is TGTGCCAGCAGCCAAGATTTGGCCGACAAAAGACACTTC.

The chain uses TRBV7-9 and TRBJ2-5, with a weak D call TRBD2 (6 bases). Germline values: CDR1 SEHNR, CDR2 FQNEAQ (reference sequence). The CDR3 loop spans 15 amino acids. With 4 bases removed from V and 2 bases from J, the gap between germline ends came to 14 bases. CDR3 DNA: TGTGCCAGCAGCTCGTACCGGGGAGGACAAGAGACCCAGTACTTC. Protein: CASSSYRGGQETQYF.

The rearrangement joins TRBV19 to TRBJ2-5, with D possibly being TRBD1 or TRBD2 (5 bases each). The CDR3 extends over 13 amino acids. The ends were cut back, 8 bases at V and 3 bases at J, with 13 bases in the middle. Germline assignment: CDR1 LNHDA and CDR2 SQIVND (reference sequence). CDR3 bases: TGTGCCAGTTCGAGGGACCTCGAAGAGACCCAGTACTTC. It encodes CASSRDLEETQYF.

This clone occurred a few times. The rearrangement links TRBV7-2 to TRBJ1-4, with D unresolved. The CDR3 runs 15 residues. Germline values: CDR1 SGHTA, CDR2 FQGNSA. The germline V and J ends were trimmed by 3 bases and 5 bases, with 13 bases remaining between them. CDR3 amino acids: CASSLGTGENEKLFF. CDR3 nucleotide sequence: TGTGCCAGCAGCTTGGGCACGGGAGAGAATGAAAAACTGTTTTTT.

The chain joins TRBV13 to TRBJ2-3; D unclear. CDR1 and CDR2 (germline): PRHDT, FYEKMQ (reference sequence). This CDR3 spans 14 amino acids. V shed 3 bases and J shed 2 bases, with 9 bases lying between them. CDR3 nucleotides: TGTGCCAGCAGCTTGGAAGGCGACACAGATACGCAGTATTTT. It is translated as CASSLEGDTDTQYF.

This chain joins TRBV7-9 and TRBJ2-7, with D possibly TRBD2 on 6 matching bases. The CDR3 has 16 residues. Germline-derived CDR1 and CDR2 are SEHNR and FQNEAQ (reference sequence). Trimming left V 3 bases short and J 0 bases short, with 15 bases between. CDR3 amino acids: CASSFFLLGSSYEQYF. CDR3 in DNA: TGTGCCAGCAGCTTCTTCCTTCTCGGGAGCTCCTACGAGCAGTACTTC.

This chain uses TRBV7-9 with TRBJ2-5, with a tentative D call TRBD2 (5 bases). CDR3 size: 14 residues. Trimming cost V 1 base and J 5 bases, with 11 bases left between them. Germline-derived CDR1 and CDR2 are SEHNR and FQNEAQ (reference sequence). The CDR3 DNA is TGTGCCAGCAGCTTAGTGTCAGGACTGGAGACCCAGTACTTC. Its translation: CASSLVSGLETQYF.

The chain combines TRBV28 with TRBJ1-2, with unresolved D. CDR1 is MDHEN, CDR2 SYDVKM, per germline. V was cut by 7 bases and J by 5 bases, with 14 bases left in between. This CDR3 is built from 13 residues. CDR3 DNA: TGTGCCAGCACGACCCAAACTCGGTATGGCTACACCTTC. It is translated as CASTTQTRYGYTF.

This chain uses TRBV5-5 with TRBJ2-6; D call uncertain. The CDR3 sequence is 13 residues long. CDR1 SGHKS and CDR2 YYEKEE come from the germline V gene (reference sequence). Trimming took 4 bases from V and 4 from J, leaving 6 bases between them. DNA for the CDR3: TGTGCCAGCAGCACATCAGGGGCCAACGTCCTGACTTTC. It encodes CASSTSGANVLTF.

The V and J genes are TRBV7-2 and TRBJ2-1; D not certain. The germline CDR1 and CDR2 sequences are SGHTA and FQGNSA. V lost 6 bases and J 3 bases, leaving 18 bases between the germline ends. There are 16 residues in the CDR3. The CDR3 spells CASRTTGSKLYNEQFF. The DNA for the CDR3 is TGTGCCAGCAGGACCACGGGCTCTAAGCTCTACAATGAGCAGTTCTTC. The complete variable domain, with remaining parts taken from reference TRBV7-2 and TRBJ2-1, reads GAGVSQSPSNKVTEKGKDVELRCDPISGHTALYWYRQSLGQGLEFLIYFQGNSAPDKSGLPSDRFSAERTGGSVSTLTIQRTQQEDSAVYLCASRTTGSKLYNEQFFGPGTRLTVL.

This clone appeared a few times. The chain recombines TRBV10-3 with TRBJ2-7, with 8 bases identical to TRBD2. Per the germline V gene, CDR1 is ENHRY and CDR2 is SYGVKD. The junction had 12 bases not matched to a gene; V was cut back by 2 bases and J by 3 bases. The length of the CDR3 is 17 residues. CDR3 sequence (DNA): TGTGCCATCAGTGAGCTCCCAACTAGCGGAGCAAACTACGAGCAGTACTTC. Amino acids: CAISELPTSGANYEQYF.

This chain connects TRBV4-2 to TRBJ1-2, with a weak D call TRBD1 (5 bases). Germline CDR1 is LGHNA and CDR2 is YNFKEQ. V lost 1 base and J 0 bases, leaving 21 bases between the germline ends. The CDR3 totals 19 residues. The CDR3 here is CASSQVLSGRDLPNYGYTF. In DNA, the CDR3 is TGTGCCAGCAGCCAAGTTCTCTCTGGCAGGGACCTACCTAACTATGGCTACACCTTC.

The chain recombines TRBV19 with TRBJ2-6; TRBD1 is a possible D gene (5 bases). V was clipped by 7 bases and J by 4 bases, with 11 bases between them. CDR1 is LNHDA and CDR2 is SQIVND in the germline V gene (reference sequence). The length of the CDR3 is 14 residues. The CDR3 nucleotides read TGTGCCAGTAACCCCAGGGTAGGGGCCAACGTCCTGACTTTC. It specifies CASNPRVGANVLTF. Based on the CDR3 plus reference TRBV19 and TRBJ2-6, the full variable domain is DGGITQSPKYLFRKEGQNVTLSCEQNLNHDAMYWYRQDPGQGLRLIYYSQIVNDFQKGDIAEGYSVSREKKESFPLTVTSAQKNPTAFYLCASNPRVGANVLTFGAGSRLTVL.

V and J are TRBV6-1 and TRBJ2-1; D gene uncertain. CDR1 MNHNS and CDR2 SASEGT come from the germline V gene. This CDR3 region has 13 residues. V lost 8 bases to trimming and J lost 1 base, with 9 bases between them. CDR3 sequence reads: CASDLFSYNEQFF. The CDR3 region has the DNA TGTGCCAGCGATCTGTTTTCCTACAATGAGCAGTTCTTC.

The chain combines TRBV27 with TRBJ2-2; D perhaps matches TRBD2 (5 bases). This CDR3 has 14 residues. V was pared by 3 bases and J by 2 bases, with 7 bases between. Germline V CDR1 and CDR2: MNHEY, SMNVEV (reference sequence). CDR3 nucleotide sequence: TGTGCCAGCAGTTTCCGGGAAAACACCGGGGAGCTGTTTTTT. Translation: CASSFRENTGELFF.

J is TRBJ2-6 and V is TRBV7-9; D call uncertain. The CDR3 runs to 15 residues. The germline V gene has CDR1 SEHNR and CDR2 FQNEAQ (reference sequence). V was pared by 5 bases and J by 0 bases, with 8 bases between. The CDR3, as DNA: TGTGCCAGCAGCCAGTACAGCTCTGGGGCCAACGTCCTGACTTTC. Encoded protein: CASSQYSSGANVLTF.

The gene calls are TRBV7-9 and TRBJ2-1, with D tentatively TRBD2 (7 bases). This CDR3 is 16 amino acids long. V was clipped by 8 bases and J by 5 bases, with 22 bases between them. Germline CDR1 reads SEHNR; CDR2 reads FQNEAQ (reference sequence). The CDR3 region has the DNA TGTGCCAGCTCCAGGAAGGGGGGACTAACCCACAATGAGCAGTTCTTC. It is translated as CASSRKGGLTHNEQFF.

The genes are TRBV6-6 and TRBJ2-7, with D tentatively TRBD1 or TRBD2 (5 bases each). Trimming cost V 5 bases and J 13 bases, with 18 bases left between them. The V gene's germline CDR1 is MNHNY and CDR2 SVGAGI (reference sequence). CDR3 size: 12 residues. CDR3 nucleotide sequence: TGTGCCAGCAGTACTTCAGGGATGCGGACTTACTTC. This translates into CASSTSGMRTYF.

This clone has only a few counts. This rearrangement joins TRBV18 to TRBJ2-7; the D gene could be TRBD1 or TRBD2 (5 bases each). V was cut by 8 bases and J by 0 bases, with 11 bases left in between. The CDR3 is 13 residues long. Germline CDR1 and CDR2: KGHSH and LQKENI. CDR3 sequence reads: CASRGPDSYEQYF. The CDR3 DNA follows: TGTGCCAGCCGGGGACCGGACTCCTACGAGCAGTACTTC.

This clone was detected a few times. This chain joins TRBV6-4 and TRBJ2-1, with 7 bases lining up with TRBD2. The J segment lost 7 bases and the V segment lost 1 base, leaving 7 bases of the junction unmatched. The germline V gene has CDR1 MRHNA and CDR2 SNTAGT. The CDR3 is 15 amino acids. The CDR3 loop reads CASSDLGGSKNEQFF. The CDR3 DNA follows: TGTGCCAGCAGTGACTTGGGCGGGAGTAAGAATGAGCAGTTCTTC.

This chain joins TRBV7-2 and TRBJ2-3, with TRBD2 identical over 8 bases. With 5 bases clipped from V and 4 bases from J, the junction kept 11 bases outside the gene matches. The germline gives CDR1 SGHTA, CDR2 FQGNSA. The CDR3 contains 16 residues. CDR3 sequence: CASSLAGTRGPDTQYF. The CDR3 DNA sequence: TGTGCCAGCAGCCTTGCCGGGACTAGAGGCCCAGATACGCAGTATTTT.

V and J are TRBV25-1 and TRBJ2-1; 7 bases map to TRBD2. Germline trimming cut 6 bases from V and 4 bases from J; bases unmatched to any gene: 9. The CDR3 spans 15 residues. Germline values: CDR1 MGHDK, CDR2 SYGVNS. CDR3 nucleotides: TGTGCCAGCAGCCGGGGCGGGAGTGGTTACAATGAGCAGTTCTTC. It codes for CASSRGGSGYNEQFF.

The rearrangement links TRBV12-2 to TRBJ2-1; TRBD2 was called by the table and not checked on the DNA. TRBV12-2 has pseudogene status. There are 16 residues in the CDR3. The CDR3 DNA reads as TGTGCAAGTCGCTTAGCCGGGACTAGCTTTATGTATGAGCAGTTCTTC. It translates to CASRLAGTSFMYEQFF.

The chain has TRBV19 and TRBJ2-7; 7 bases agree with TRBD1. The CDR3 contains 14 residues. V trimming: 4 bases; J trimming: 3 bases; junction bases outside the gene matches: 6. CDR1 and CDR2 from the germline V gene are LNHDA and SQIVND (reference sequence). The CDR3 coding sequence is TGTGCCAGTAGTAGACGACAGGGTTTCTACGAGCAGTACTTC. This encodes CASSRRQGFYEQYF.